This record looks at one T cell receptor beta chain sequence and its context. This sample was included in a study of T cells after somatic rescue of genetic block. Measured with immunoSEQ multiplex PCR; TCRdb has only the in-frame clones, and not every one. The sample holds 110,000 or so clones, 75% to 95% seen once. The sequenced sample was peripheral blood mononuclear cells (PBMCs). The sequence was collected from a woman under 30.

CDR3 nucleotides: TGTGCCAGCAGCTCTGGACAGGCTGGCGGTGAAAAACTGTTTTTT. Its protein product is CASSSGQAGGEKLFF. The gene calls are TRBV5-8 and TRBJ1-4, with TRBD1 matching 7 bases. Germline V gives CDR1 SGHTS, CDR2 YDEGEE. V was clipped by 3 bases and J by 7 bases; unmatched bases: 9. The CDR3 has 15 residues.